This TCR beta chain was identified during a study of immune evolution from preneoplasia to lung adenocarcinoma. A note on this clone: Its antigen is unidentified.

Study-wide results and limits: Compared with EGFR-mutant or double wild-type lesions, KRAS-mutant nodules were more clonal. From normal lung to invasive adenocarcinoma, top clone frequencies appeared to decrease.

The data were produced by immunoSEQ multiplex PCR, yet TCRdb's version contains in-frame clones alone and is incomplete. The sample contains around 4,100 clones, 86% of which appear only once. The CDR3 has 16 residues. V gave up 2 bases and J gave up 4 bases; unmatched junction bases: 4. Germline loops: CDR1 SGHRS, CDR2 YFSETQ. The V and J genes are TRBV5-1 and TRBJ1-4; the match to TRBD1 covers 11 bases. The TCR comes from a donor at least 70 years old with lung adenocarcinoma. The sequenced sample consisted of FFPE minimally invasive lung adenocarcinoma tissue. The CDR3 loop is CASSFGTGGFNEKLFF. CDR3 DNA sequence: TGCGCCAGCAGCTTCGGGACAGGGGGATTTAATGAAAAACTGTTTTTT.